A single sample is the source of the 7 T cell receptor beta chains below, sequenced in a study of T cells in Graves' hyperthyroidism and ophthalmopathy. RNA transcripts served as the template for amplifying TCR beta CDR3 regions. The TCR CDR3 first-round RT-PCR relied on the HTBI primer set. TCRdb analysed the multiplex PCR reads with MiXCR anew, one entry per CDR3 protein. The profile shows some 350,000 distinct CDR3 sequences, roughly 19% of them singletons. Sequenced sample: blood. Receptor source: a woman aged 18 to 35 with Graves' hyperthyroidism.

This clonotype was seen repeatedly, ten times or more. The chain is built from TRBV9 and TRBJ2-7, with 9 nucleotides matching TRBD2. This CDR3 has 14 residues. Germline CDR1 SGDLS, CDR2 YYNGEE. The ends lost 4 bases at V and 4 bases at J; junction bases unmatched: 6. The CDR3 loop is CASSSSSGGYEQYF. The DNA of the CDR3 is TGTGCCAGCAGCTCCTCAAGCGGGGGGTACGAGCAGTACTTC.

This clonotype was counted ten times or more. This rearrangement joins TRBV30 to TRBJ1-2; D may be TRBD1 (5 bases). Deletions cut 2 bases from V and 6 bases from J, with 16 bases between. The CDR3 loop spans 14 amino acids. Germline CDR1 and CDR2: GTSNPN and SVGIG (reference sequence). CDR3 region: CAWSRGRDVNGYTF. DNA of the CDR3: TGTGCCTGGAGTCGCGGACGGGACGTTAATGGCTACACCTTC. Together with reference TRBV30 and TRBJ1-2, the CDR3 gives the full variable domain: SQTIHQWPATLVQPVGSPLSLECTVEGTSNPNLYWYRQAAGRGLQLLFYSVGIGQISSEVPQNLSASRPQDRQFILSSKKLLLSDSGFYLCAWSRGRDVNGYTFGSGTRLTVV.

This clonotype was counted only a few times. The V call is TRBV5-1, the J call TRBJ1-6, with D uncertain. The V gene's germline CDR1 is SGHRS and CDR2 YFSETQ. This CDR3 region has 16 residues. Between the trimmed V and J ends, which lost 0 bases and 5 bases, there was a span of 12 bases. This CDR3 reads CASSLVGSRNNSPLHF. The CDR3 nucleotides read TGCGCCAGCAGCTTGGTAGGCAGCAGAAATAATTCACCCCTCCACTTT.

The sample holds many counts of this clonotype. The chain couples TRBV6-1 to TRBJ2-2; 7 bases map to TRBD2. This CDR3 comprises 14 residues. Trimming at V came to 2 bases and at J to 4 bases, leaving 1 base not matched to a gene. CDR1 is MNHNS, CDR2 SASEGT, per germline. The CDR3 DNA sequence: TGTGCCAGCAGTGAACCGGGGGGCACCGGGGAGCTGTTTTTT. Translation: CASSEPGGTGELFF.

This clonotype came up many times. J is TRBJ2-7 and V is TRBV29-1; TRBD2 might be the D (6 bases). Germline V gives CDR1 SQVTM, CDR2 ANQGSEA. Trimming shortened V by 0 bases and J by 3 bases, and 18 bases separated the two germline ends. This CDR3 has 16 amino acids. In DNA form, the CDR3 reads TGCAGCGTTGAAGATTTGTCACGGGGGTCCTTCTACGAGCAGTACTTC. Its protein is CSVEDLSRGSFYEQYF.

This clonotype was counted ten times or more. The genes are TRBV5-1 and TRBJ1-2; TRBD1 matches at 7 bases. V gave up 4 bases and J gave up 4 bases; unmatched junction bases: 10. This CDR3 spans 15 amino acids. CDR1 is SGHRS and CDR2 is YFSETQ in the germline V gene. CDR3 amino acids: CASSEKTGFGYGYTF. CDR3 DNA sequence: TGCGCCAGCAGCGAGAAGACAGGGTTCGGCTATGGCTACACCTTC.

To note about this clonotype: The conserved phenylalanine or tryptophan normally closing the CDR3 is absent here, so this likely arose from a read error. This rearrangement joins TRBV7-6 to TRBJ1-3, with D unclear. CDR1 and CDR2 (germline): SGHVS, FNYEAQ. This CDR3 region has 14 residues. The V and J ends lost 3 bases and 1 base respectively, with 7 bases between them. CDR3 amino acids: CASSFQGSGNTIYY. The CDR3 DNA is TGTGCCAGCAGCTTTCAAGGGTCTGGAAACACCATATATTAT.